The clone carrying this T cell receptor beta chain was counted at least ten times. The CDR3 totals 16 residues. Trimming cost V 6 bases and J 7 bases; bases outside gene matches: 9. The data were taken from a study of regulatory T cells in long-lasting Graves disease. The time point: newly diagnosed GD, antithyroid drugs for less than 3 months. RNA isolated from PBMCs was used to make the TCR library. In Xi'an, China, an endocrinology department was the source of patients. Arm-PCR with iRepertoire HTBI primers amplified the CDR3 regions for these TCR beta libraries. Using its own MiXCR run on the multiplex PCR reads, TCRdb lists one record per CDR3 protein. The sample shows over 400,000 distinct CDR3 sequences, 14% of them seen only once. These sequences were also reported in another study, on T cells in Graves' hyperthyroidism and ophthalmopathy. According to that study: Thyroid ultrasound, orbital computed tomography, clinical symptoms, and serum thyroxine and TRAb underpinned diagnoses.

This sequence joins TRBV12-3 or TRBV12-4 and TRBJ2-1; 13 bases align to TRBD2. This clonotype was obtained from a woman in her fifties or sixties with Graves disease. The source material was peripheral blood mononuclear cells (PBMCs), sampled at new diagnosis, from a patient treated with antithyroid drugs. CDR3 sequence reads: CASRTGLAGANNEQFF. For the CDR3, the DNA is TGTGCCAGCAGAACCGGACTAGCGGGAGCTAATAATGAGCAGTTCTTC.